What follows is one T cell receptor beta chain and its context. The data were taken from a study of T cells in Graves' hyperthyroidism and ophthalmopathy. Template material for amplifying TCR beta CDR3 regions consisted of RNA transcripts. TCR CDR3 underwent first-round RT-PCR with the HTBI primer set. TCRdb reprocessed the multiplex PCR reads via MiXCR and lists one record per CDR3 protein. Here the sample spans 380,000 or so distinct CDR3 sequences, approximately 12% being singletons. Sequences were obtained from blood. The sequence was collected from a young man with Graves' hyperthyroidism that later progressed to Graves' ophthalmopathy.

CDR3 in DNA: TGCAGCGTTGAATTACGGACAGGGGGCGGAGGCTACACCTTC. Amino acid sequence: CSVELRTGGGGYTF. The V gene is TRBV29-1, the J gene TRBJ1-2, with TRBD1 matching over 11 bases. V was clipped by 2 bases and J by 8 bases; unmatched bases: 7. The germline CDR1 and CDR2 sequences are SQVTM and ANQGSEA. This CDR3 contains 14 residues.